Listed below are T cell receptor beta chains from one sample, sequenced in a study of CD8 T cells in Susac syndrome. A single record per CDR3 protein comes from TCRdb applying MiXCR to the immunoSEQ multiplex PCR reads. The table includes roughly 200,000 distinct CDR3 sequences, roughly 94% detected once. Sequenced material: CD4+ T cells from PBMCs. All receptors derive from a human donor in good health. Both conserved end residues are part of each CDR3. A D gene is named only where the DNA matches it firmly. For some rows the clone size is stated as once, few or many, or as a class when expanded; others skip it.

d_gene,v_gene,abundance,j_gene,CDR3aa,CDR3nt
NA,TRBV9,NA,TRBJ1-1,CASSAPQGTNTEAFF,TGTGCCAGCAGCGCGCCGCAAGGGACTAACACTGAAGCTTTCTTT
NA,TRBV3-1,once,TRBJ2-3,CASSIVGRPDTQYF,TGTGCCAGCAGCATCGTCGGACGGCCAGATACGCAGTATTTT
TRBD2,TRBV20-1,NA,TRBJ2-3,CSARRSGGPVSTDTQYF,TGCAGTGCTAGAAGAAGCGGGGGGCCCGTTAGCACAGATACGCAGTATTTT
NA,TRBV3-1,NA,TRBJ2-7,CASSRQRTGHTYEQYF,TGTGCCAGCAGCCGGCAGAGAACGGGGCACACCTACGAGCAGTACTTC
NA,TRBV9,NA,TRBJ2-2,CASSGSRGTSGTIGELFF,TGTGCCAGCAGCGGGAGCAGGGGAACCAGCGGGACTATCGGGGAGCTGTTTTTT
NA,TRBV2,NA,TRBJ2-5,CASSESREETQYF,TGTGCCAGCAGTGAGAGCAGGGAAGAGACCCAGTACTTC
NA,TRBV9,few,TRBJ2-3,CASSVGTDTQYF,TGTGCCAGCAGTGTTGGCACAGATACGCAGTATTTT
TRBD1,TRBV20-1,NA,TRBJ2-5,CSATQGTNRETQYF,TGCAGTGCTACACAGGGGACCAACAGGGAGACCCAGTACTTC
TRBD1,TRBV29-1,once,TRBJ2-1,CSVDPRQGYNEQFF,TGCAGCGTTGACCCGAGACAGGGATACAATGAGCAGTTCTTC
NA,TRBV7-9,NA,TRBJ1-2,CASSRVSPAINYGYTF,TGTGCCAGCAGCCGAGTGAGTCCGGCGATCAACTATGGCTACACCTTC
TRBD1,TRBV19,once,TRBJ1-2,CASSDGQGANYGYTF,TGTGCCAGTAGTGACGGACAGGGGGCTAACTATGGCTACACCTTC
TRBD1,TRBV25-1,NA,TRBJ2-7,CASSGGQGLEGYEQYF,TGTGCCAGCAGTGGTGGACAGGGGTTGGAGGGCTACGAGCAGTACTTC
NA,TRBV7-2,NA,TRBJ2-1,CASSLGAPFNEQFF,TGTGCCAGCAGCTTAGGGGCCCCTTTTAATGAGCAGTTCTTC
NA,TRBV20-1,NA,TRBJ2-1,CAPRPTLYDEQFF,TGCGCCCCACGGCCTACCTTGTACGATGAGCAGTTCTTC
TRBD1,TRBV29-1,NA,TRBJ1-1,CSVTDRGLNTEAFF,TGCAGCGTAACCGACAGGGGACTGAACACTGAAGCTTTCTTT
NA,TRBV7-8,NA,TRBJ2-7,CASSLTQGPTYEQYF,TGTGCCAGCAGCTTAACGCAGGGTCCCACCTACGAGCAGTACTTC
TRBD2,TRBV7-8,NA,TRBJ2-3,CASSPTQGLAGRQDTQYF,TGTGCCAGCAGCCCGACCCAAGGACTAGCGGGAAGACAAGATACGCAGTATTTT
NA,TRBV30,NA,TRBJ2-5,CASTAQETQYF,TGTGCCTCGACAGCTCAAGAGACCCAGTACTTC
NA,TRBV12-3/TRBV12-4,NA,TRBJ1-2,CASSFRQGTGGYTF,TGTGCCAGCAGTTTCCGGCAGGGCACGGGCGGCTACACCTTC
NA,TRBV20-1,once,TRBJ1-3,CSASGISLSGNTIYF,TGCAGTGCGTCCGGGATTTCCCTCTCTGGAAACACCATATATTTT
NA,TRBV3-1,NA,TRBJ2-1,CASSLRSTYNEQFF,TGTGCCAGCAGCCTTAGGAGCACCTACAATGAGCAGTTCTTC
NA,TRBV20-1,NA,TRBJ2-5,CSADSLIQYF,TGCAGTGCTGACTCCCTCATCCAGTACTTC